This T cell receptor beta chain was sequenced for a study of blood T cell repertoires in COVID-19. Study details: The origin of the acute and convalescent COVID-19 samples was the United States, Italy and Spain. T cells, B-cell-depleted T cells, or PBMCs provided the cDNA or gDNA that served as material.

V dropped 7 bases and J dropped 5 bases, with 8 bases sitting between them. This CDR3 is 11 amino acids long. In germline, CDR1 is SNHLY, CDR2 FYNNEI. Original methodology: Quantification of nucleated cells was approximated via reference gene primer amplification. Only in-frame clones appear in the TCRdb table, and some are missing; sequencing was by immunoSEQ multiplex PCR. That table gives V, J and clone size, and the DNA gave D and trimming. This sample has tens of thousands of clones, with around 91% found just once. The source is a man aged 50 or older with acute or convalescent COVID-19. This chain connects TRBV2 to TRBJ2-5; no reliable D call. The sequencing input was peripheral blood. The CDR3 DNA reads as TGTGCCAGCAATCGTCTGGAGACCCAGTACTTC. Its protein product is CASNRLETQYF.